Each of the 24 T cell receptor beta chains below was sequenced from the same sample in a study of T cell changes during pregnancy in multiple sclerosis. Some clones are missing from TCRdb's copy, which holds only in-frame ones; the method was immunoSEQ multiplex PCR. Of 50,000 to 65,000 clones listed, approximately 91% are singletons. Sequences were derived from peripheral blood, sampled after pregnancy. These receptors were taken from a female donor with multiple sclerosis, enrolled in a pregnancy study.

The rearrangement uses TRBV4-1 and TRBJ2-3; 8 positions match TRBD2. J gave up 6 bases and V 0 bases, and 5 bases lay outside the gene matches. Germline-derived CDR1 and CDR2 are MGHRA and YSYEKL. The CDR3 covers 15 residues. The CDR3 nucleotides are TGCGCCAGCAGCCAAGATGGGACTAGTGACGATACGCAGTATTTT. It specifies CASSQDGTSDDTQYF.

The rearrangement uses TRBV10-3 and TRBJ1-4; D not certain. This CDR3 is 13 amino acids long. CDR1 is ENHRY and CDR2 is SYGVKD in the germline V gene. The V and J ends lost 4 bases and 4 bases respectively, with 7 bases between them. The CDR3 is CAISVGGNEKLFF. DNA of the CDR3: TGTGCCATCAGTGTCGGAGGTAATGAAAAACTGTTTTTT.

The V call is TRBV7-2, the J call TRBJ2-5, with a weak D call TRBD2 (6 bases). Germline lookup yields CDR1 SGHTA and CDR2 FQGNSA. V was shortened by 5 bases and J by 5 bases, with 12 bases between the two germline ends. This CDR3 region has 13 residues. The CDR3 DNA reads TGTGCCAGCAGCGCGACTAGGGAGGAGACCCAGTACTTC. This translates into CASSATREETQYF.

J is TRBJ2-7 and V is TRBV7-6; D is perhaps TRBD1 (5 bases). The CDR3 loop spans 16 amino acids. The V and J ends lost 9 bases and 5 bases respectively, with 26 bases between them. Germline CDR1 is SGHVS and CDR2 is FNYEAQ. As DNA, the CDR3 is TGTGCCAGAGGGGATGCGGACAATCAAGCCGGTCACGAGCAGTACTTC. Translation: CARGDADNQAGHEQYF.

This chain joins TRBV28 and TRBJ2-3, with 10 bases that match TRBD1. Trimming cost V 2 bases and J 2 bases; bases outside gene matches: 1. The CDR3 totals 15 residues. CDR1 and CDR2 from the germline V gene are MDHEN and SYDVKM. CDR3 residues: CASSLGTGDTDTQYF. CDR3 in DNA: TGTGCCAGCAGTTTAGGGACAGGGGACACAGATACGCAGTATTTT.

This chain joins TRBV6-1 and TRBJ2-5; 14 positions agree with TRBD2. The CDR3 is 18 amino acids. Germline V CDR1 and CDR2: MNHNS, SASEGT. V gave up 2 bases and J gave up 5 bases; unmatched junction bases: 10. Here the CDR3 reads CASSESLGLAGVGETQYF. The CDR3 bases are TGTGCCAGCAGTGAATCGTTGGGACTAGCGGGGGTCGGGGAGACCCAGTACTTC.

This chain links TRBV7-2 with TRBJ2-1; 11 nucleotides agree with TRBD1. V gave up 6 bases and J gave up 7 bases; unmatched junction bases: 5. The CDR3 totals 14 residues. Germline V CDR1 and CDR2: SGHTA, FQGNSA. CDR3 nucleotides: TGTGCCAGCAGGGGGACAGGGGGGCCAAATGAGCAGTTCTTC. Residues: CASRGTGGPNEQFF.

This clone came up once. The CDR3 loop reads CASSLGQGWEKLFF. For the CDR3, the DNA is TGCGCCAGCAGCTTGGGACAGGGATGGGAAAAACTGTTTTTT. The V gene is TRBV5-1, the J gene TRBJ1-4; TRBD1 agrees at 7 bases. V lost 0 bases to trimming and J lost 8 bases; unmatched junction nucleotides: 4. Looked up from germline, CDR1 is SGHRS and CDR2 is YFSETQ. This CDR3 contains 14 residues. Full variable domain (rest looked up from reference TRBV5-1 and TRBJ1-4): KAGVTQTPRYLIKTRGQQVTLSCSPISGHRSVSWYQQTPGQGLQFLFEYFSETQRNKGNFPGRFSGRQFSNSRSEMNVSTLELGDSALYLCASSLGQGWEKLFFGSGTQLSVL.

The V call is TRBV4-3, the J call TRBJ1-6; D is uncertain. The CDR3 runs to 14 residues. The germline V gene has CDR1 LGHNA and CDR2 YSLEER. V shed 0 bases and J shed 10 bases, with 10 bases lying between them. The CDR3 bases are TGCGCCAGCAGCCAAGATTTTCAATCATCACCCCTCCACTTT. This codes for CASSQDFQSSPLHF.

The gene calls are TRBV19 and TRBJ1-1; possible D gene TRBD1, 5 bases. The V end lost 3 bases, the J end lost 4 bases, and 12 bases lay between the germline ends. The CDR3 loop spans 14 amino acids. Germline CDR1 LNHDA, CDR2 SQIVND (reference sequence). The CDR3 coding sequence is TGTGCCAGTAGTATTAAGGTAGGGGTCACTGAAGCTTTCTTT. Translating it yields CASSIKVGVTEAFF.

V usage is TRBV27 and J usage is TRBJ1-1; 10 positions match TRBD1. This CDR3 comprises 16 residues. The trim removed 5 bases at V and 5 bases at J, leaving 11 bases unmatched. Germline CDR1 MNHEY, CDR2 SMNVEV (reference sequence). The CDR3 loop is CASSPRDRGSETEAFF. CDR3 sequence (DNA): TGTGCCAGCAGTCCCCGGGACAGGGGATCGGAAACTGAAGCTTTCTTT.

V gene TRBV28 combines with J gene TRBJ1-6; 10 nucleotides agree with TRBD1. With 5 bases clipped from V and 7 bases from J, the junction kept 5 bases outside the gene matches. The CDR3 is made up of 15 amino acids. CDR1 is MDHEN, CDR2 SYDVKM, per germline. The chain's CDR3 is CASSRDRGGNSPLHF. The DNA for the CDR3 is TGTGCCAGCAGTCGGGACAGGGGAGGGAATTCACCCCTCCACTTT.

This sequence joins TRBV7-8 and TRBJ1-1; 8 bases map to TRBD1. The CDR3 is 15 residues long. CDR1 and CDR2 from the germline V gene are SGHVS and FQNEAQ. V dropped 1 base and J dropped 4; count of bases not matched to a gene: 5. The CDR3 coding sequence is TGTGCCAGCAGCTTAGTCAGGACAGGGACCACTGAAGCTTTCTTT. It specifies CASSLVRTGTTEAFF.

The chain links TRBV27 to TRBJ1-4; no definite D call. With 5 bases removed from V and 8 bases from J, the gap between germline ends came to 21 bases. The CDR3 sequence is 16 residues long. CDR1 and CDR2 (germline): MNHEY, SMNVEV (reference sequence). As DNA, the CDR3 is TGTGCCAGCAGTCCCTACCCGCCCCCTGAAGAGGAAAAACTGTTTTTT. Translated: CASSPYPPPEEEKLFF.

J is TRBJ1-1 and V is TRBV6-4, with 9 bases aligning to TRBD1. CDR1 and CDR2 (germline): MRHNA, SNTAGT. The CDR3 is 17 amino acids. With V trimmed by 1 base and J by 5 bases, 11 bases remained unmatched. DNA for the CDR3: TGTGCCAGCAGTGACTGGGGCACAGGGGGCGCGGGGACTGAAGCTTTCTTT. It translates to CASSDWGTGGAGTEAFF.

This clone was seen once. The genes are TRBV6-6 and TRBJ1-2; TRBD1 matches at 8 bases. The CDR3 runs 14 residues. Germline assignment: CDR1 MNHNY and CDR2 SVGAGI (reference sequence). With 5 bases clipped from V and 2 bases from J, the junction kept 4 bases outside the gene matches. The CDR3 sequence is CASSRQGLNYGYTF. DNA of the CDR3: TGTGCCAGCAGTCGACAGGGGTTAAACTATGGCTACACCTTC.

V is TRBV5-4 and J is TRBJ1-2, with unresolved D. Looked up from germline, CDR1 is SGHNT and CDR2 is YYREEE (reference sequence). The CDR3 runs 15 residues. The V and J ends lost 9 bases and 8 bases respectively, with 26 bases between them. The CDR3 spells CATTPELIVLGGYTF. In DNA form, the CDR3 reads TGTGCCACCACACCCGAGCTTATAGTCCTAGGAGGCTACACCTTC. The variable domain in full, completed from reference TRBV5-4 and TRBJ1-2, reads ETGVTQSPTHLIKTRGQQVTLRCSSQSGHNTVSWYQQALGQGPQFIFQYYREEENGRGNFPPRFSGLQFPNYSSELNVNALELDDSALYLCATTPELIVLGGYTFGSGTRLTVV.

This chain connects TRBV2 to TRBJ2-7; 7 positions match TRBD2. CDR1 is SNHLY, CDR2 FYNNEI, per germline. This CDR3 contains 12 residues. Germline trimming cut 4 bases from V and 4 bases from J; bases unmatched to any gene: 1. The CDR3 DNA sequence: TGTGCCAGCAGTGGGGGGGGGTACGAGCAGTACTTC. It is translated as CASSGGGYEQYF.

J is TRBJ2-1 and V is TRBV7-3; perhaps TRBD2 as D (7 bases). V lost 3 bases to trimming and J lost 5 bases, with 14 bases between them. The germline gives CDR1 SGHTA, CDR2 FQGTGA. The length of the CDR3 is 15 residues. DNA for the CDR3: TGTGCCAGCAGCTTGGGGCGGGGGCTAAACAATGAGCAGTTCTTC. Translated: CASSLGRGLNNEQFF.

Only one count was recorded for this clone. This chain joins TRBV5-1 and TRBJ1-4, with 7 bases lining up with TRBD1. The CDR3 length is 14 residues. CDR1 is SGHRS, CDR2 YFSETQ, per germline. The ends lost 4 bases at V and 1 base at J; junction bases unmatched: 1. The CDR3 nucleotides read TGCGCCAGCAGCCAGGGGGGAACTAATGAAAAACTGTTTTTT. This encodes CASSQGGTNEKLFF.

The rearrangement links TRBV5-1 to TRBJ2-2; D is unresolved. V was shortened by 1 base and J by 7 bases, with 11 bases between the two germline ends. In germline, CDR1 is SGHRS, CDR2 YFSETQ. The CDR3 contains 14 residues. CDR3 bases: TGCGCCAGCAGCTTGATTAGCCGGGTCGGGGAGCTGTTTTTT. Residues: CASSLISRVGELFF.

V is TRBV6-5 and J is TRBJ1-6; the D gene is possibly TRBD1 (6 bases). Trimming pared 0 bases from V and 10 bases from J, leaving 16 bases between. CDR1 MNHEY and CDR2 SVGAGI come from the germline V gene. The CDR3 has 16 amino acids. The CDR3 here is CASSYSGAGFYSPLHF. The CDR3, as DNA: TGTGCCAGCAGTTACTCGGGGGCGGGTTTTTACTCACCCCTCCACTTT.

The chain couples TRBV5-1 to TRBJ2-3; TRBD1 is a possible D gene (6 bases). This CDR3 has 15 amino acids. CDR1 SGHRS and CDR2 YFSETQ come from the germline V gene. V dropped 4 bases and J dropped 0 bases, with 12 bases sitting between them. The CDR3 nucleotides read TGCGCCAGCAGCATTATCGGACAGAGCACAGATACGCAGTATTTT. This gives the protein CASSIIGQSTDTQYF.

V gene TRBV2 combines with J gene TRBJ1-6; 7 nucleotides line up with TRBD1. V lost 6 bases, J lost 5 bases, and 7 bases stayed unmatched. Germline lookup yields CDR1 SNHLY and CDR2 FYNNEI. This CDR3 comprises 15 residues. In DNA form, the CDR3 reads TGTGCCAGCAGGGTACAGGGGTTCGATAATTCACCCCTCCACTTT. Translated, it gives CASRVQGFDNSPLHF.